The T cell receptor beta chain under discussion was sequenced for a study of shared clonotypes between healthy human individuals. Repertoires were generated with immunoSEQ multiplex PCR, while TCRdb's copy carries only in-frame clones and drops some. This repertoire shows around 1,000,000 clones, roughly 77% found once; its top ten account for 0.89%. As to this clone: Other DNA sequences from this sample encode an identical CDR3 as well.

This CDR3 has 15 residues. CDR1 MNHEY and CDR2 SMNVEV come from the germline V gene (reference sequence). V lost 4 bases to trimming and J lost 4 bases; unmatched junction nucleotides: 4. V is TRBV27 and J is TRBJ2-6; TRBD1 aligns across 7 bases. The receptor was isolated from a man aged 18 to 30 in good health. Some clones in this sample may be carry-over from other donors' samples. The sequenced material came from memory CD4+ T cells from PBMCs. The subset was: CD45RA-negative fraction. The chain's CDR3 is CASSSTGAGANVLTF. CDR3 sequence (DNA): TGTGCCAGCAGTTCTACAGGGGCAGGGGCCAACGTCCTGACTTTC. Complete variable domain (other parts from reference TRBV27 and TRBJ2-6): EAQVTQNPRYLITVTGKKLTVTCSQNMNHEYMSWYRQDPGLGLRQIYYSMNVEVTDKGDVPEGYKVSRKEKRNFPLILESPSPNQTSLYFCASSSTGAGANVLTFGAGSRLTVL.